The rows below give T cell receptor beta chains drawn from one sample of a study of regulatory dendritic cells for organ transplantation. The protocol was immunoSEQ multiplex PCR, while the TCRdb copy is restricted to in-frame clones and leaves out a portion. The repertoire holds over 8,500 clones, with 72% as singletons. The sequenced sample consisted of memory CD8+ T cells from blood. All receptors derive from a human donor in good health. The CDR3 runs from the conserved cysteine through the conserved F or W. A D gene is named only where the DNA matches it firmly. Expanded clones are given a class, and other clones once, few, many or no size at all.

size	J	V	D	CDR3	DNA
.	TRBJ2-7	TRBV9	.	CASSDNTGTPPYEQYF	TGTGCCAGCAGCGACAATACCGGGACTCCCCCCTACGAGCAGTACTTC
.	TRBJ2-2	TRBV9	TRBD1	CASSARQGMNTGELFF	TGTGCCAGCAGCGCTAGACAGGGAATGAACACCGGGGAGCTGTTTTTT
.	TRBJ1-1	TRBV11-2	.	CASRIRGQNTEAFF	TGTGCCAGCAGGATCAGAGGACAGAACACTGAAGCTTTCTTT
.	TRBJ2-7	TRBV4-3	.	CASSQAGGTYEQYF	TGCGCCAGCAGCCAAGCGGGCGGGACCTACGAGCAGTACTTC
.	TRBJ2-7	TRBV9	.	CASSVAFGTPYEQYF	TGTGCCAGCAGCGTAGCTTTTGGGACTCCCTACGAGCAGTACTTC
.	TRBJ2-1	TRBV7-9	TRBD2	CASSFLAEGYNEQFF	TGTGCCAGCAGCTTCCTAGCGGAAGGGTACAATGAGCAGTTCTTC
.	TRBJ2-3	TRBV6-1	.	CASSPITAGSDTQYF	TGTGCCAGCAGTCCCATCACGGCGGGGTCAGATACGCAGTATTTT
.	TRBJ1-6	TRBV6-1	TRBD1	CASSESMDRSPLHF	TGTGCCAGCAGTGAATCAATGGACAGGTCACCCCTCCACTTT
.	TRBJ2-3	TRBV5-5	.	CASSLRQGGADTQYF	TGTGCCAGCAGCTTGCGACAGGGAGGGGCAGATACGCAGTATTTT
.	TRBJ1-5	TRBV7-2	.	CASSLGVPYSNQPQHF	TGTGCCAGCAGCTTAGGGGTCCCGTATAGCAATCAGCCCCAGCATTTT
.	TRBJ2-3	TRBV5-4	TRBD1	CASSPGTVTGDTQYF	TGTGCCAGCAGCCCTGGGACAGTAACAGGAGATACGCAGTATTTT
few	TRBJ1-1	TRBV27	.	CASSFGEGAEAFF	TGTGCCAGCAGTTTCGGGGAAGGGGCTGAAGCTTTCTTT
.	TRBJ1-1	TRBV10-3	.	CASSYSVNTEAFF	TGTGCCAGCAGTTACTCGGTCAACACTGAAGCTTTCTTT
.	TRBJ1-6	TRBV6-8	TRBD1	CASRRQINRGESDNSPLHF	TGTGCCAGCAGACGCCAAATAAACAGGGGCGAGAGTGATAATTCACCCCTCCACTTT
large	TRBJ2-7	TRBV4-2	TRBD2	CASSGGGAEQYF	TGTGCCAGCTCCGGGGGGGGCGCCGAGCAGTACTTC
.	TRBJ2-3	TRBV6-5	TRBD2	CASSGAGGAGDTQYF	TGTGCCAGCAGTGGCGCGGGGGGTGCAGGTGATACGCAGTATTTT
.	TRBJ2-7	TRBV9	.	CASSVNSGGMGEQYF	TGTGCCAGCAGCGTAAACAGTGGAGGGATGGGCGAGCAGTACTTC
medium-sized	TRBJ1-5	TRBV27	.	CASSPFFNQPQHF	TGTGCCAGCAGCCCTTTTTTTAATCAGCCCCAGCATTTT
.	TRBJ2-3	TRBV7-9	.	CASSGDPDTQYF	TGTGCCAGCAGCGGGGACCCAGATACGCAGTATTTT
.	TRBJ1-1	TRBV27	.	CASKHGKGEAFF	TGTGCCAGCAAACACGGGAAGGGTGAAGCTTTCTTT
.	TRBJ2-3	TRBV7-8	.	CASSLETGGGASTDTQYF	TGTGCCAGCAGCTTAGAAACAGGTGGCGGGGCTAGCACAGATACGCAGTATTTT
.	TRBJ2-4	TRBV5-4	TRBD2	CASSFSGGENIQYF	TGTGCCAGCAGCTTTAGCGGGGGGGAGAACATTCAGTACTTC
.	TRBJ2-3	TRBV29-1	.	CSVEGFWRERRTDTQYF	TGCAGCGTTGAAGGCTTTTGGAGGGAGCGGCGCACAGATACGCAGTATTTT
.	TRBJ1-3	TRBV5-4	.	CASSSPGTGNTIYF	TGTGCCAGCAGCTCACCAGGGACTGGAAACACCATATATTTT
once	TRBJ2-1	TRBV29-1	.	CSGHTIGLNEQFF	TGCAGCGGACACACGATCGGACTGAATGAGCAGTTCTTC
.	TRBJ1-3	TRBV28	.	CASSFGSPSGNTIYF	TGTGCCAGCAGTTTTGGCAGCCCCTCTGGAAACACCATATATTTT
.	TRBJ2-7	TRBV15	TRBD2	CATSRDASGSKGEQYF	TGTGCCACCAGCAGAGACGCCAGCGGGAGTAAGGGCGAGCAGTACTTC
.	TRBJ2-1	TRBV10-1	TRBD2	CASSETRGGNFDEQFF	TGCGCCAGCAGTGAGACCCGGGGGGGCAATTTCGATGAGCAGTTCTTC
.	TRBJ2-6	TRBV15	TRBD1	CATTRDSLSGANVLTF	TGTGCCACCACACGGGACAGCCTTTCTGGGGCCAACGTCCTGACTTTC
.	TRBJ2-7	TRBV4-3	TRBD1	CASSPSGTGWFEQYF	TGCGCCAGCAGCCCCTCAGGGACAGGGTGGTTCGAGCAGTACTTC
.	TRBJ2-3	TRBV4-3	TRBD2	CASSPAGGPADTQYF	TGCGCCAGCAGCCCGGCGGGGGGGCCGGCAGATACGCAGTATTTT
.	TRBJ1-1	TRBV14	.	CASSQVAQSKAFF	TGTGCCAGCAGCCAAGTTGCACAGTCGAAAGCTTTCTTT
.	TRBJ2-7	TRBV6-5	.	CASSPRGASYEQYF	TGTGCCAGCAGTCCCAGGGGGGCATCCTACGAGCAGTACTTC
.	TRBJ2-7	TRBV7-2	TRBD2	CASSSIAGVPYEQYF	TGTGCCAGCAGTTCGATAGCGGGGGTCCCCTACGAGCAGTACTTC
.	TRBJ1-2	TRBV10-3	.	CAISDSGPYGYTF	TGTGCCATCAGTGACTCCGGACCCTATGGCTACACCTTC
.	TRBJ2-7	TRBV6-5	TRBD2	CASRPRGGLMEQYF	TGTGCCAGCAGACCCCGGGGGGGGCTTATGGAGCAGTACTTC
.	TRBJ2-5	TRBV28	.	CASVRHDSPGRETQYF	TGTGCCAGCGTCCGTCACGACAGCCCGGGGCGGGAGACCCAGTACTTC
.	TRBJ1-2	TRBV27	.	CASSPGGRTYGYTF	TGTGCCAGCAGTCCTGGTGGCAGAACCTATGGCTACACCTTC
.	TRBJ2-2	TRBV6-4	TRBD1	CASSESQGAGGELFF	TGTGCCAGCAGTGAATCCCAGGGGGCTGGCGGGGAGCTGTTTTTT
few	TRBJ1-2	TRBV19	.	CASSAGQNYGYTF	TGTGCCAGTAGTGCCGGACAGAACTATGGCTACACCTTC
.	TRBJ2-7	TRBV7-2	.	CASSLVGYEQYF	TGTGCCAGCAGCTTAGTTGGGTACGAGCAGTACTTC